A single T cell receptor (beta chain) is shown here with its context. Its antigen is unidentified. The record originates from a study of graft-versus-host responses after intestinal transplantation. Overall study: Each recipient received anti-thymocyte globulin induction, then tacrolimus and steroids for three to four years.

CDR1 MNHEY and CDR2 SVGAGI come from the germline V gene. V gave up 1 base and J gave up 2 bases, with 8 bases separating them. CDR3 size: 14 residues. Using immunoSEQ multiplex PCR, the repertoire was profiled, and TCRdb retains in-frame clones only, with some absent. The table has tens of thousands of clones, roughly 93% seen once. The receptor's source is a human donor who received an intestinal transplant. V and J are TRBV6-5 and TRBJ1-2, with a tentative D call TRBD1 (5 bases). The sample was unstimulated CD8+ T cells sorted from spleen or lymph node cells, taken before intestinal transplant. The CDR3 spells CASSYFQGNYGYTF. CDR3 nucleotides: TGTGCCAGCAGTTACTTCCAGGGCAACTATGGCTACACCTTC.